The next 13 T cell receptor beta chains were all read from a single sample in a study of blood T cell repertoires in COVID-19 (dated by TCRdb to 2018 to 2020). Libraries were built with the immunoSEQ multiplex PCR assay. The immuneACCESS repertoire file appears here via TCRdb, limited to in-frame rearrangements. These files lack a portion of the clones; in checked studies, under half of the deficit traces to unresolved V genes, and the cause of the others is not known. For this sample there are around 290,000 clones; 91% appear just once. The ten largest clones add up to 2% to 2.5% of the sample. The sequenced sample consisted of peripheral blood. All receptors come from a woman aged 30 to 39 with COVID-19, enrolled during active disease.

This chain joins TRBV19 and TRBJ1-1; D is undetermined. The CDR3 covers 14 residues. The germline CDR1 and CDR2 sequences are LNHDA and SQIVND (reference sequence). The ends were cut back, 3 bases at V and 0 bases at J, with 8 bases in the middle. The CDR3 sequence: CASSITVMNTEAFF. CDR3 bases: TGTGCCAGTAGTATCACAGTTATGAACACTGAAGCTTTCTTT.

The CDR3 here is CASSIATSAIGELFF. The DNA for the CDR3 is TGTGCCAGTAGTATCGCGACTAGCGCGATCGGGGAGCTGTTTTTT. This chain connects TRBV19 to TRBJ2-2; TRBD2 matches at 8 bases. Looked up from germline, CDR1 is LNHDA and CDR2 is SQIVND (reference sequence). Unmatched junction bases numbered 7, after V lost 3 bases and J lost 7 bases. The CDR3 totals 15 residues.

V usage is TRBV7-9 and J usage is TRBJ1-2; 9 bases line up with TRBD1. The trim removed 3 bases at V and 4 bases at J, leaving 6 bases unmatched. Germline V gene lookup returns CDR1 SEHNR and CDR2 FQNEAQ (reference sequence). The CDR3 covers 15 residues. The CDR3: CASSLGTGLIYGYTF. CDR3 DNA sequence: TGTGCCAGCAGCTTGGGGACAGGGTTAATCTATGGCTACACCTTC.

The rearrangement joins TRBV3-1 (or the pseudogene TRBV3-2) to TRBJ1-1; no clear D gene. The V and J ends lost 1 base and 5 bases respectively, with 11 bases between them. The CDR3 loop spans 14 amino acids. The germline V gene encodes CDR1 LGHDT and CDR2 YNNKEL (reference sequence). CDR3 DNA: TGTGCCAGCAGCCAAGTCGGGGAGCAGACTGAAGCTTTCTTT. Its translation is CASSQVGEQTEAFF.

In the case of this clone: With a much larger clone just one base away, this may be a read error. The sample contains more than one DNA sequence encoding this CDR3. V and J are TRBV12-3 or TRBV12-4 and TRBJ1-1; 7 bases fit TRBD1. The CDR3 runs 13 residues. Unmatched junction bases numbered 0, after V lost 1 base and J lost 4 bases. In DNA form, the CDR3 reads TGTGCCAGCAGTTTAGACAGGGGCACTGAAGCTTTCTTT. As protein: CASSLDRGTEAFF.

The CDR3 nucleotides read TGTGCCAGCAGCAAAGGGCTGAGAACAACAGGGAAGGACGGGACCAGTTCCTACGAGCAGTACTTC. Amino acid sequence: CASSKGLRTTGKDGTSSYEQYF. This rearrangement joins TRBV21-1 to TRBJ2-7; the DNA was not compared with TRBD1, the D call given in the table. TRBV21-1 is assigned pseudogene status. The CDR3 runs 22 residues.

This rearrangement joins TRBV5-1 to TRBJ2-1; 9 bases align to TRBD2. The trim removed 4 bases at V and 5 bases at J, leaving 19 bases unmatched. The CDR3 covers 19 residues. CDR1 is SGHRS, CDR2 YFSETQ, per germline. The CDR3 loop is CASSLVLTSGLGGDNEQFF. The DNA of the CDR3 is TGCGCCAGCAGCCTCGTACTTACTAGCGGGCTTGGGGGGGACAATGAGCAGTTCTTC.

The chain couples TRBV27 to TRBJ2-6; the D is unclear. CDR1 and CDR2 from the germline V gene are MNHEY and SMNVEV (reference sequence). With 4 bases removed from V and 0 bases from J, the gap between germline ends came to 4 bases. This CDR3 contains 14 residues. The CDR3 region has the DNA TGTGCCAGCAGTTCCTCCTCTGGGGCCAACGTCCTGACTTTC. It codes for CASSSSSGANVLTF.

The CDR3 sequence is CSARDEYTQYF. In DNA form, the CDR3 reads TGCAGTGCTAGAGATGAGTATACGCAGTATTTT. The chain has TRBV20-1 and TRBJ2-3; D remains ambiguous. The V gene lost 0 bases and the J gene lost 7 bases, with 5 bases spanning the gap. The germline CDR1 and CDR2 sequences are DFQATT and SNEGSKA (reference sequence). The CDR3 has 11 amino acids.

This clone was counted once. The chain recombines TRBV19 with TRBJ1-5; D unresolved. V shed 4 bases and J shed 2 bases, with 12 bases lying between them. This CDR3 contains 15 residues. The germline CDR1 and CDR2 sequences are LNHDA and SQIVND (reference sequence). CDR3 protein: CASSTGSLGNQPQHF. In nucleotides, the CDR3 is TGTGCCAGTAGTACTGGGAGCTTGGGCAATCAGCCCCAGCATTTT.

This sequence joins TRBV3-1 (or the pseudogene TRBV3-2) and TRBJ2-1, with 13 bases identical to TRBD2. Germline V CDR1 and CDR2: LGHDT, YNNKEL (reference sequence). The CDR3 covers 16 residues. With 4 bases clipped from V and 8 bases from J, the junction kept 8 bases outside the gene matches. CDR3 loop: CASSRGTSGNPDEQFF. CDR3 nucleotide sequence: TGTGCCAGCAGCCGAGGGACTAGCGGGAATCCCGATGAGCAGTTCTTC.

This clone appeared a single time. The chain recombines TRBV6-5 with TRBJ2-3; 7 nucleotides align to TRBD1. Germline CDR1 reads MNHEY; CDR2 reads SVGAGI. This CDR3 comprises 15 residues. Losses at the gene ends were 8 bases for V and 4 bases for J; bases not matched to a gene: 12. CDR3 sequence (DNA): TGTGCCAGCCGGAGACGGAGACAGGGCCCAGATACGCAGTATTTT. Amino acid sequence: CASRRRRQGPDTQYF.

The V and J genes are TRBV11-2 and TRBJ2-2, with no clear D. Germline V lookup: CDR1 SGHAT, CDR2 FQNNGV. This CDR3 has 14 amino acids. V shed 5 bases and J shed 0 bases, with 7 bases lying between them. CDR3 nucleotides: TGTGCCAGCAGCAACAGTGCGAACACCGGGGAGCTGTTTTTT. Its translation: CASSNSANTGELFF.